This record concerns one T cell receptor beta chain sequence. This specimen belongs to a study of blood T cell repertoires in COVID-19. Overall study context: Sites in the United States, Italy and Spain provided acute and convalescent COVID-19 samples. Sample material is recorded as cDNA or gDNA derived from T cells, B-cell-depleted T cells, or PBMCs.

Methods used by the authors: Amplifying reference gene primers gave estimates of nucleated cell counts. Here immunoSEQ multiplex PCR was the method, and the copy in TCRdb shows in-frame clones only, minus some. From that table come the V and J calls and clone size; the DNA was used to work out D and trimming. This table holds 200,000 to 300,000 clones, around nine tenths found once. The TCR comes from a man aged 40-49 years who had recovered from COVID-19. Sequenced sample: peripheral blood.

CDR3 protein: CASSSTPAKNIQYF. The CDR3 DNA reads TGTGCCAGCAGTTCCACACCTGCCAAAAACATTCAGTACTTC. The chain combines TRBV6-5 with TRBJ2-4; no definite D call. Germline V CDR1 and CDR2: MNHEY, SVGAGI. V was cut by 4 bases and J by 1 base, with 8 bases left in between. The CDR3 covers 14 residues.